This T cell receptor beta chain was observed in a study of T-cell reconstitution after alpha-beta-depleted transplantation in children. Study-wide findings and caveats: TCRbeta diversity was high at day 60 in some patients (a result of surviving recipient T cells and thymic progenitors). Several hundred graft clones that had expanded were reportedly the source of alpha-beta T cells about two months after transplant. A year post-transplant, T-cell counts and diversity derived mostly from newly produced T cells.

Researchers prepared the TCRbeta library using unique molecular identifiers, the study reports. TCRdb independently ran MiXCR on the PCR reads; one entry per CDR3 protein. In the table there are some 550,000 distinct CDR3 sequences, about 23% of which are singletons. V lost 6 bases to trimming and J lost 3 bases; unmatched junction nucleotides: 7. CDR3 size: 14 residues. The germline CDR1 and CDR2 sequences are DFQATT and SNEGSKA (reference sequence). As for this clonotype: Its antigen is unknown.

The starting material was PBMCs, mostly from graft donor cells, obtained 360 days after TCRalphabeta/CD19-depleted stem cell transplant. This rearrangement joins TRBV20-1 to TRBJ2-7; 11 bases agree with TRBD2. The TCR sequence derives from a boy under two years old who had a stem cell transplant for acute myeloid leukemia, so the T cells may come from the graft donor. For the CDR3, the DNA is TGCAGTGCAACTGCCACTAGCGGGGGCTACGAGCAGTACTTC. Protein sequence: CSATATSGGYEQYF.